These T cell receptor beta chains were read from a single sample in a study of regulatory T cells in long-lasting Graves disease. Using its own MiXCR run on the multiplex PCR reads, TCRdb lists one record per CDR3 protein. The sample lists 300,000 or so distinct CDR3 sequences; roughly a fifth were seen once. The starting material was peripheral blood mononuclear cells (PBMCs), obtained when the disease was refractory, from a patient treated with antithyroid drugs. The source of these receptors is a female donor with Graves disease. CDR3s include the opening cysteine and the closing phenylalanine or tryptophan. The D gene is left open where the match is weak. Size is omitted from some rows. Given values are once, few, many or a class for expanded clones.

cdr3_aa: CASSASSYSNQPQHF
cdr3_nt: TGTGCCAGCTCAGCGAGTTCTTATAGCAATCAGCCCCAGCATTTT
v_call: TRBV18
j_call: TRBJ1-5
clone_size: .
d_call: .

cdr3_aa: CASSDGETQYF
cdr3_nt: TGTGCCAGCAGTGACGGTGAGACCCAGTACTTC
v_call: TRBV2
j_call: TRBJ2-5
clone_size: many
d_call: .

cdr3_aa: CASSPRYSNQPQHF
cdr3_nt: TGTGCCAGCAGCCCTCGGTATAGCAATCAGCCCCAGCATTTT
v_call: TRBV6-1
j_call: TRBJ1-5
clone_size: few
d_call: .

cdr3_aa: CASSSTSGTGGSNQPQHF
cdr3_nt: TGTGCCAGCAGCTCAACCTCCGGGACAGGGGGAAGCAATCAGCCCCAGCATTTT
v_call: TRBV7-9
j_call: TRBJ1-5
clone_size: many
d_call: TRBD1

cdr3_aa: CASSLEGLGRGSRETQYF
cdr3_nt: TGCGCCAGCAGCTTGGAAGGGTTGGGACGCGGGTCGCGAGAGACCCAGTACTTC
v_call: TRBV5-1
j_call: TRBJ2-5
clone_size: few
d_call: .

cdr3_aa: CASSQDRENSPLHF
cdr3_nt: TGCGCCAGCAGCCAAGACAGGGAAAATTCACCCCTCCACTTT
v_call: TRBV4-1
j_call: TRBJ1-6
clone_size: .
d_call: .

cdr3_aa: CASSEAVPGVGNQPQHF
cdr3_nt: TGTGCCAGCAGTGAAGCGGTGCCCGGGGTGGGCAATCAGCCCCAGCATTTT
v_call: TRBV6-1
j_call: TRBJ1-5
clone_size: many
d_call: .

cdr3_aa: CASSPGQINSPLHF
cdr3_nt: TGTGCCAGCAGCCCCGGACAGATAAATTCACCCCTCCACTTT
v_call: TRBV7-9
j_call: TRBJ1-6
clone_size: .
d_call: .

cdr3_aa: CASSPVRGNTEAFF
cdr3_nt: TGTGCCAGCTCCCCCGTACGAGGGAACACTGAAGCTTTCTTT
v_call: TRBV18
j_call: TRBJ1-1
clone_size: .
d_call: .

cdr3_aa: CASSRGTSEQYF
cdr3_nt: TGTGCCAGCTCACGTGGGACTAGCGAGCAGTACTTC
v_call: TRBV18
j_call: TRBJ2-7
clone_size: .
d_call: TRBD2

cdr3_aa: CASSYTWTGEEKLFF
cdr3_nt: TGTGCCAGCAGTTACACCTGGACAGGGGAGGAAAAACTGTTTTTT
v_call: TRBV6-5
j_call: TRBJ1-4
clone_size: many
d_call: TRBD1

cdr3_aa: CASSSRTPDQPQHF
cdr3_nt: TGTGCCAGCAGCTCGAGGACACCTGATCAGCCCCAGCATTTT
v_call: TRBV7-2
j_call: TRBJ1-5
clone_size: many
d_call: .

cdr3_aa: CASSSGPYTGELFF
cdr3_nt: TGTGCCAGCAGCTCGGGACCGTACACCGGGGAGCTGTTTTTT
v_call: TRBV11-2
j_call: TRBJ2-2
clone_size: many
d_call: .

cdr3_aa: CASSLDGSQETQYF
cdr3_nt: TGTGCCAGCAGCTTAGACGGATCCCAAGAGACCCAGTACTTC
v_call: TRBV11-3
j_call: TRBJ2-5
clone_size: many
d_call: .

cdr3_aa: CASSEFAIGNSPLHF
cdr3_nt: TGTGCCAGCAGTGAATTTGCCATCGGGAATTCACCCCTCCACTTT
v_call: TRBV6-1
j_call: TRBJ1-6
clone_size: many
d_call: .

cdr3_aa: CASSPPSREKLFF
cdr3_nt: TGTGCCAGCAGCCCCCCTTCCCGAGAAAAACTGTTTTTT
v_call: TRBV7-9
j_call: TRBJ1-4
clone_size: .
d_call: .

cdr3_aa: CASSGTGSRNTEAFF
cdr3_nt: TGTGCCAGCAGCGGCACAGGATCGCGGAACACTGAAGCTTTCTTT
v_call: TRBV5-4
j_call: TRBJ1-1
clone_size: few
d_call: .

cdr3_aa: CASRPTGSGNTIYF
cdr3_nt: TGTGCCAGCAGGCCGACAGGGTCTGGAAACACCATATATTTT
v_call: TRBV6-1
j_call: TRBJ1-3
clone_size: .
d_call: TRBD1

cdr3_aa: CASSQVTSGDQETQYF
cdr3_nt: TGCGCCAGCAGCCAAGTGACTAGCGGGGACCAAGAGACCCAGTACTTC
v_call: TRBV4-1
j_call: TRBJ2-5
clone_size: .
d_call: TRBD2

cdr3_aa: CAWSSSPSAGELFF
cdr3_nt: TGTGCCTGGAGTTCAAGTCCCTCCGCTGGGGAGCTGTTTTTT
v_call: TRBV30
j_call: TRBJ2-2
clone_size: .
d_call: .

cdr3_aa: CASSRGTSGGAGETQYF
cdr3_nt: TGTGCCAGCAGCCGAGGGACTAGCGGGGGGGCTGGAGAGACCCAGTACTTC
v_call: TRBV6-1
j_call: TRBJ2-5
clone_size: many
d_call: TRBD2

cdr3_aa: CASSWNRGLGTEAFF
cdr3_nt: TGTGCCAGCAGTTGGAACAGGGGGCTGGGGACTGAAGCTTTCTTT
v_call: TRBV27
j_call: TRBJ1-1
clone_size: .
d_call: TRBD1

cdr3_aa: CASSPTQGGYSTEAFF
cdr3_nt: TGTGCCAGCAGCCCGACCCAGGGAGGGTATAGCACTGAAGCTTTCTTT
v_call: TRBV3-1
j_call: TRBJ1-1
clone_size: few
d_call: .

cdr3_aa: CATSDSTWGEQYF
cdr3_nt: TGTGCCACCAGTGACTCAACCTGGGGCGAGCAGTACTTC
v_call: TRBV24-1
j_call: TRBJ2-7
clone_size: few
d_call: .

cdr3_aa: CATSSRVSGELFF
cdr3_nt: TGTGCCACCAGCAGCAGGGTTTCCGGGGAGCTGTTTTTT
v_call: TRBV15
j_call: TRBJ2-2
clone_size: .
d_call: .

cdr3_aa: CASSQGPDPGNTEAFF
cdr3_nt: TGTGCCAGCAGCCAAGGTCCGGACCCCGGAAACACTGAAGCTTTCTTT
v_call: TRBV14
j_call: TRBJ1-1
clone_size: few
d_call: .

cdr3_aa: CASSLDPGTGLNYGYTF
cdr3_nt: TGTGCCAGCAGCTTAGACCCCGGGACAGGCCTTAACTATGGCTACACCTTC
v_call: TRBV7-2
j_call: TRBJ1-2
clone_size: many
d_call: TRBD1

cdr3_aa: CASSRRYATGETLSYEQYF
cdr3_nt: TGTGCCAGCAGCCGACGTTACGCGACAGGGGAGACCTTAAGCTACGAGCAGTACTTC
v_call: TRBV5-5
j_call: TRBJ2-7
clone_size: many
d_call: TRBD1

cdr3_aa: CASSFHGNEQYF
cdr3_nt: TGTGCCAGCAGTTTTCATGGAAACGAGCAGTACTTC
v_call: TRBV12-3/TRBV12-4
j_call: TRBJ2-7
clone_size: few
d_call: .

cdr3_aa: CASSSVQGSEYEQYF
cdr3_nt: TGTGCCAGCAGCTCGGTACAGGGCTCCGAATACGAGCAGTACTTC
v_call: TRBV7-9
j_call: TRBJ2-7
clone_size: few
d_call: .

cdr3_aa: CASSSGGAPGANVLTF
cdr3_nt: TGTGCCAGCAGCTCTGGAGGGGCTCCTGGGGCCAACGTCCTGACTTTC
v_call: TRBV7-9
j_call: TRBJ2-6
clone_size: .
d_call: .

cdr3_aa: CPRARGASYEQYF
cdr3_nt: TGCCCCCGTGCGAGGGGGGCTTCCTACGAGCAGTACTTC
v_call: TRBV20-1
j_call: TRBJ2-7
clone_size: .
d_call: .

cdr3_aa: CSARGAYGYTF
cdr3_nt: TGCAGTGCTAGGGGGGCCTATGGCTACACCTTC
v_call: TRBV20-1
j_call: TRBJ1-2
clone_size: .
d_call: .

cdr3_aa: CASSPRTSGGGETQYF
cdr3_nt: TGTGCCAGCAGTCCCCGGACTAGCGGGGGGGGAGAGACCCAGTACTTC
v_call: TRBV12-3/TRBV12-4
j_call: TRBJ2-5
clone_size: many
d_call: TRBD2

cdr3_aa: CASSPVRRYEQYF
cdr3_nt: TGTGCCAGCAGCCCCGTGCGGCGCTACGAGCAGTACTTC
v_call: TRBV28
j_call: TRBJ2-7
clone_size: once
d_call: .

cdr3_aa: CAWSVDSGPIYSNQPQHF
cdr3_nt: TGTGCCTGGAGTGTAGACAGCGGACCAATTTATAGCAATCAGCCCCAGCATTTT
v_call: TRBV30
j_call: TRBJ1-5
clone_size: few
d_call: .

cdr3_aa: CASSAGNEQFF
cdr3_nt: TGTGCCAGCAGCGCGGGAAATGAGCAGTTCTTC
v_call: TRBV11-2
j_call: TRBJ2-1
clone_size: few
d_call: .

cdr3_aa: CASSPPAGVSGANVLTF
cdr3_nt: TGTGCCAGCTCACCACCGGCTGGGGTGTCTGGGGCCAACGTCCTGACTTTC
v_call: TRBV18
j_call: TRBJ2-6
clone_size: .
d_call: .

cdr3_aa: CASSYRLGLQGYGYTF
cdr3_nt: TGTGCCAGCAGTTACCGTCTGGGCCTGCAGGGCTATGGCTACACCTTC
v_call: TRBV6-5
j_call: TRBJ1-2
clone_size: many
d_call: .

cdr3_aa: CASSFRLAGYEQYF
cdr3_nt: TGTGCCAGCAGTTTTAGACTAGCGGGTTACGAGCAGTACTTC
v_call: TRBV12-3/TRBV12-4
j_call: TRBJ2-7
clone_size: many
d_call: TRBD2

cdr3_aa: CASSQGGQGSGELFF
cdr3_nt: TGTGCCAGCAGCCAAGGGGGACAGGGCTCAGGGGAGCTGTTTTTT
v_call: TRBV3-1
j_call: TRBJ2-2
clone_size: .
d_call: TRBD1

cdr3_aa: CASSLGTGGLYGYTF
cdr3_nt: TGTGCCAGCAGCTTAGGGACAGGCGGCCTCTATGGCTACACCTTC
v_call: TRBV11-2
j_call: TRBJ1-2
clone_size: few
d_call: TRBD1

cdr3_aa: CASTPNPQETQYF
cdr3_nt: TGTGCCAGCACCCCTAACCCCCAAGAGACCCAGTACTTC
v_call: TRBV6-1
j_call: TRBJ2-5
clone_size: many
d_call: .

cdr3_aa: CASTQGWGRVGYNEQFF
cdr3_nt: TGTGCCAGCACCCAGGGGTGGGGGCGAGTGGGTTACAATGAGCAGTTCTTC
v_call: TRBV12-3/TRBV12-4
j_call: TRBJ2-1
clone_size: .
d_call: .